The 24 T cell receptor beta chains below were found in one sample sequenced in a study of T cells in Graves' hyperthyroidism and ophthalmopathy. Amplification targeted TCR beta CDR3 regions from RNA transcripts. First-round RT-PCR targeting the TCR CDR3 was performed with the HTBI primer set. TCRdb reprocessed the multiplex PCR reads with MiXCR, giving one entry per CDR3 protein. The table records about 500,000 distinct CDR3 sequences, 15% to 20% of them present only once. The specimen was blood. All receptors come from a woman younger than 45 with Graves' ophthalmopathy.

In this sample, this clonotype turned up many times. The chain employs TRBV5-6 and TRBJ2-5; D gene ambiguous. CDR3 length equals 13 residues. The germline gives CDR1 SGHDT, CDR2 YYEEEE. V lost 3 bases, J lost 5 bases, and 11 bases lay in between. The CDR3 here is CASSWVGSETQYF. The CDR3 DNA sequence: TGTGCCAGCAGCTGGGTAGGGTCGGAGACCCAGTACTTC.

As for this clonotype: A read error is the likely source, as a far larger clone sits one nucleotide away. The gene calls are TRBV12-3 or TRBV12-4 and TRBJ2-7; no definite D call. The ends were cut back, 2 bases at V and 1 base at J, with 6 bases in the middle. CDR3 length equals 13 residues. The CDR3 coding sequence is TGTGCCAGCAGTTTATGGGAATCCTACGAGCAGTACTTC. Protein sequence: CASSLWESYEQYF.

This clonotype has a count of ten or more. The chain carries TRBV30 and TRBJ2-7; D may be TRBD1 (6 bases). Germline loops: CDR1 GTSNPN, CDR2 SVGIG (reference sequence). This CDR3 contains 13 residues. Deletions cut 2 bases from V and 6 bases from J, with 14 bases between. CDR3 in DNA: TGTGCCTGGAGTCGAACCCAGGGGCGCGAGCAGTACTTC. It specifies CAWSRTQGREQYF.

There are many counts of this clonotype. CDR3 nucleotide sequence: TGCAGCGTGATGGTCACATCCTCCTACGAGCAGTACTTC. Residues: CSVMVTSSYEQYF. The chain has TRBV29-1 and TRBJ2-7; D call uncertain. Trimming stripped 6 bases from V and 0 bases from J, with 12 bases between. Germline CDR1 and CDR2: SQVTM and ANQGSEA. The CDR3 length is 13 residues.

Details on this clonotype: One junction end disagrees with the germline gene, perhaps due to a read error. V gene TRBV6-2 or TRBV6-3 combines with J gene TRBJ2-7; the match to TRBD1 covers 10 bases. This CDR3 region has 16 residues. Germline CDR1 MNHEY, CDR2 SVGEGT. The CDR3: CASRDPGQGIPYGQYF. CDR3 sequence (DNA): TGTGCCAGCAGAGACCCGGGACAGGGGATCCCCTACGGGCAGTACTTC.

This clonotype was found many times. The rearrangement uses TRBV29-1 and TRBJ2-1; 8 bases are shared with TRBD1. From germline, CDR1 is SQVTM and CDR2 ANQGSEA. This CDR3 comprises 14 residues. With 3 bases clipped from V and 5 bases from J, the junction kept 6 bases outside the gene matches. CDR3 nucleotide sequence: TGCAGCGTTGATCGGGGACAGGTCCACAATGAGCAGTTCTTC. Amino acid sequence: CSVDRGQVHNEQFF.

This clonotype was counted many times. The gene calls are TRBV30 and TRBJ2-1, with D possibly being TRBD2 (6 bases). Per germline, CDR1 GTSNPN and CDR2 SVGIG (reference sequence). The CDR3 spans 14 residues. Trimming left V 8 bases short and J 0 bases short, with 14 bases between. The CDR3 DNA follows: TGTGCCAGCTTAGCGGCCAGCTCCTACAATGAGCAGTTCTTC. Translation gives CASLAASSYNEQFF.

At least ten counts were recorded for this clonotype. The chain carries TRBV5-5 and TRBJ2-7; 8 bases are a match to TRBD2. There are 16 residues in the CDR3. J lost 2 bases, V lost 4 bases, and 11 bases had no gene match. CDR1 is SGHKS, CDR2 YYEKEE, per germline (reference sequence). CDR3 loop: CASSITAGVSTYEQYF. The CDR3 DNA reads as TGTGCCAGCAGCATCACAGCGGGAGTATCAACCTACGAGCAGTACTTC.

The table lists this clonotype with a few counts. The chain couples TRBV10-1 to TRBJ1-1; the D gene is possibly TRBD1 (5 bases). The CDR3 length is 16 residues. V lost 0 bases to trimming and J lost 3 bases, with 14 bases between them. Per germline, CDR1 WNHNN and CDR2 SYGVQD (reference sequence). The CDR3: CASSESGEGGDTEAFF. CDR3 sequence (DNA): TGCGCCAGCAGTGAGTCCGGAGAAGGAGGGGACACTGAAGCTTTCTTT.

This clonotype was observed many times. This chain links TRBV20-1 with TRBJ2-1; TRBD1 agrees at 8 bases. V was clipped by 5 bases and J by 4 bases; unmatched bases: 7. The CDR3 runs to 14 residues. The germline CDR1 and CDR2 sequences are DFQATT and SNEGSKA (reference sequence). For the CDR3, the DNA is TGCAGTGCTGGGGAAGGACAGGGTTACAATGAGCAGTTCTTC. This encodes CSAGEGQGYNEQFF.

The CDR3 DNA reads TGTGCCAGTAGGGCTAGCGGGAGAGGTGAGCAGTTCTTC. Its protein is CASRASGRGEQFF. The chain carries TRBV19 and TRBJ2-1, with 10 bases matching TRBD2. V lost 6 bases, J lost 9 bases, and 5 bases stayed unmatched. Per the germline V gene, CDR1 is LNHDA and CDR2 is SQIVND (reference sequence). The CDR3 runs to 13 residues.

The chain employs TRBV7-9 and TRBJ1-1; maybe TRBD1 (6 bases). V lost 5 bases, J lost 1 base, and 14 bases lay in between. Looked up from germline, CDR1 is SEHNR and CDR2 is FQNEAQ (reference sequence). This CDR3 is built from 15 residues. CDR3 in amino acids: CASSPQGWENTEAFF. The CDR3, as DNA: TGTGCCAGCAGCCCCCAGGGGTGGGAGAACACTGAAGCTTTCTTT.

Only a few counts were recorded for this clonotype. J is TRBJ1-6 and V is TRBV18, with D possibly being TRBD1 (5 bases). CDR1 KGHSH and CDR2 LQKENI come from the germline V gene. Deletions cut 3 bases from V and 1 base from J, with 7 bases between. This CDR3 spans 15 amino acids. The CDR3 DNA sequence: TGTGCCAGCTCACCTGAGGGGTCCTATAATTCACCCCTCCACTTT. It encodes CASSPEGSYNSPLHF.

A few counts support this clonotype. The chain carries TRBV7-2 and TRBJ1-6; no firm D call. Germline CDR1 reads SGHTA; CDR2 reads FQGNSA. This CDR3 comprises 14 residues. Trimming took 4 bases from V and 5 from J, leaving 9 bases between them. CDR3 nucleotides: TGTGCCAGCAGCTCCGGATTGAATAATTCACCCCTCCACTTT. Its protein is CASSSGLNNSPLHF.

The table lists this clonotype with many counts. The chain recombines TRBV12-3 or TRBV12-4 with TRBJ2-7; D may match TRBD1 or TRBD2 (5 bases each). This CDR3 region has 13 residues. V dropped 6 bases and J dropped 3 bases, with 12 bases sitting between them. CDR3 amino acids: CASRDTGFYEQYF. CDR3 in DNA: TGTGCCAGCAGGGACACGGGATTCTACGAGCAGTACTTC.

This clonotype was recorded at least ten times. The rearrangement uses TRBV7-2 and TRBJ2-7; the match to TRBD2 covers 8 bases. This CDR3 region has 15 residues. J lost 4 bases, V lost 3 bases, and 8 bases had no gene match. Germline V lookup: CDR1 SGHTA, CDR2 FQGNSA. The CDR3 nucleotides are TGTGCCAGCAGCTTTATTACTAGCGGAGGGTACGAGCAGTACTTC. Amino acid sequence: CASSFITSGGYEQYF. Full variable domain (remainder filled in from reference TRBV7-2 and TRBJ2-7): GAGVSQSPSNKVTEKGKDVELRCDPISGHTALYWYRQSLGQGLEFLIYFQGNSAPDKSGLPSDRFSAERTGGSVSTLTIQRTQQEDSAVYLCASSFITSGGYEQYFGPGTRLTVT.

V is TRBV29-1 and J is TRBJ2-5; D is ambiguous. CDR3 size: 12 residues. Looked up from germline, CDR1 is SQVTM and CDR2 is ANQGSEA. The germline V and J ends were trimmed by 0 bases and 4 bases, with 6 bases remaining between them. The CDR3 is CSVEEMGETQYF. CDR3 coding DNA: TGCAGCGTTGAAGAGATGGGAGAGACCCAGTACTTC.

This clonotype appeared a single time. The chain links TRBV6-5 to TRBJ1-2, with D possibly matching TRBD1 (6 bases). The CDR3 has 16 residues. Trimming removed 0 bases from V and 6 bases from J, with 17 bases in between. Germline V lookup: CDR1 MNHEY, CDR2 SVGAGI. This chain's CDR3 is CASSYSVQGEPHGYTF. Here the CDR3 DNA reads TGTGCCAGCAGTTACTCGGTACAGGGTGAACCGCATGGCTACACCTTC.

On this clonotype: With a much larger clone just one base away, this may be a read error. This chain connects TRBV2 to TRBJ2-7; unclear D gene. The CDR3 covers 14 residues. Germline assignment: CDR1 SNHLY and CDR2 FYNNEI. The CDR3 coding sequence is TGTGCCAGCAGTGGTAGCAGGTTGACATACGAGCGGTACTTC. The encoded protein is CASSGSRLTYERYF.

This clonotype was observed a handful of times. V and J are TRBV19 and TRBJ2-1; TRBD2 is a possible D gene (6 bases). The CDR3 covers 14 residues. V lost 7 bases to trimming and J lost 2 bases, with 12 bases between them. Germline CDR1 is LNHDA and CDR2 is SQIVND (reference sequence). The chain's CDR3 is CASNRGSPYNEQFF. In DNA form, the CDR3 reads TGTGCCAGTAACCGGGGGTCGCCCTACAATGAGCAGTTCTTC. Filled out from reference TRBV19 and TRBJ2-1, the complete variable domain reads DGGITQSPKYLFRKEGQNVTLSCEQNLNHDAMYWYRQDPGQGLRLIYYSQIVNDFQKGDIAEGYSVSREKKESFPLTVTSAQKNPTAFYLCASNRGSPYNEQFFGPGTRLTVL.

V usage is TRBV10-1 and J usage is TRBJ1-2; D is perhaps TRBD1 (6 bases). From germline, CDR1 is WNHNN and CDR2 SYGVQD (reference sequence). The CDR3 length is 13 residues. Trimming took off 6 bases at V and 4 bases at J, with 12 bases between the two ends. The CDR3 reads CASSKTGAYGYTF. The CDR3 nucleotides read TGCGCCAGCAGCAAGACAGGAGCCTATGGCTACACCTTC.

The table lists this clonotype with a few counts. The CDR3 loop is CSVAGPPGTSRSNSYEQYF. In DNA, the CDR3 is TGCAGCGTTGCTGGGCCCCCCGGGACTAGTCGTAGTAACTCCTACGAGCAGTACTTC. The chain employs TRBV29-1 and TRBJ2-7; 8 nucleotides align to TRBD2. This CDR3 region has 19 residues. Germline CDR1 is SQVTM and CDR2 is ANQGSEA. V shed 4 bases and J 0 bases; nucleotides not matched to a gene: 20.

This chain connects TRBV18 to TRBJ2-7, with 9 bases aligning to TRBD2. The CDR3 contains 16 residues. Germline lookup yields CDR1 KGHSH and CDR2 LQKENI. After removal of 3 bases from V and 9 bases from J, the junction contained 15 bases not matched to a gene. CDR3 sequence (DNA): TGTGCCAGCTCACCTGCGACTAGCGGTCGGGTTTTCAGGCAGTACTTC. Its protein product is CASSPATSGRVFRQYF.

V gene TRBV28 combines with J gene TRBJ1-5; TRBD1 matches at 10 bases. The CDR3 consists of 16 residues. CDR1 is MDHEN and CDR2 is SYDVKM in the germline V gene. After removal of 3 bases from V and 9 bases from J, the junction contained 11 bases not matched to a gene. CDR3 DNA sequence: TGTGCCAGCAGTTTCGGGACAGGGGTTTCAATAGCGCCCCAGCATTTT. Translated, it gives CASSFGTGVSIAPQHF.